Each of the 5 T cell receptor beta chains below was sequenced from the same sample in a study of siplizumab effects on memory and regulatory T cells. TCRdb's copy holds only in-frame clones and misses some; the assay was immunoSEQ multiplex PCR. The data show about 97,000 clones, 92% seen once. Sequencing was carried out using CD4+ T cells sorted from blood. The receptors stem from a human donor in good health.

The rearrangement links TRBV6-6 to TRBJ1-1, with a tentative D call TRBD1 (5 bases). V was pared by 7 bases and J by 0 bases, with 15 bases between. In germline, CDR1 is MNHNY, CDR2 SVGAGI (reference sequence). This CDR3 spans 15 amino acids. As DNA, the CDR3 is TGTGCCAGCACCTCTGGGAGCAGGGTGAACACTGAAGCTTTCTTT. This translates into CASTSGSRVNTEAFF.

This chain uses TRBV11-2 with TRBJ1-4; possibly TRBD1 for D (5 bases). The CDR3 contains 14 residues. CDR1 and CDR2 from the germline V gene are SGHAT and FQNNGV. Trimming shortened V by 5 bases and J by 0 bases, and 7 bases separated the two germline ends. The CDR3 loop reads CASSMGATNEKLFF. The CDR3 DNA sequence: TGTGCCAGCAGCATGGGGGCAACTAATGAAAAACTGTTTTTT.

The chain combines TRBV30 with TRBJ2-3; 10 nucleotides line up with TRBD2. With V trimmed by 2 bases and J by 6 bases, 14 bases remained unmatched. The CDR3 sequence is 17 residues long. Germline CDR1 is GTSNPN and CDR2 is SVGIG (reference sequence). This CDR3 is CAWSHLTRLAGRDTQYF. CDR3 in DNA: TGTGCCTGGAGTCACCTTACCAGACTAGCGGGTCGGGATACGCAGTATTTT.

The chain couples TRBV7-3 to TRBJ2-5; TRBD2 matches 7 bases. Germline CDR1 and CDR2: SGHTA and FQGTGA. The CDR3 contains 15 residues. V lost 2 bases to trimming and J lost 1 base; unmatched junction nucleotides: 4. The CDR3 region is CASSLHSGPQETQYF. CDR3 nucleotides: TGTGCCAGCAGCTTACATAGCGGGCCCCAAGAGACCCAGTACTTC.

Comment on this clone: The germline gene is not matched at one end of the junction; a read error may be the cause. V and J are TRBV19 and TRBJ2-7; TRBD2 might be the D (6 bases). Germline values: CDR1 LNHDA, CDR2 SQIVND (reference sequence). CDR3 length: 14 amino acids. In nucleotides, the CDR3 is TGTGCCAGCAGTATAACGGGAGTCTCCTACGAGCAGTACTTC. Translating gives CASSITGVSYEQYF.